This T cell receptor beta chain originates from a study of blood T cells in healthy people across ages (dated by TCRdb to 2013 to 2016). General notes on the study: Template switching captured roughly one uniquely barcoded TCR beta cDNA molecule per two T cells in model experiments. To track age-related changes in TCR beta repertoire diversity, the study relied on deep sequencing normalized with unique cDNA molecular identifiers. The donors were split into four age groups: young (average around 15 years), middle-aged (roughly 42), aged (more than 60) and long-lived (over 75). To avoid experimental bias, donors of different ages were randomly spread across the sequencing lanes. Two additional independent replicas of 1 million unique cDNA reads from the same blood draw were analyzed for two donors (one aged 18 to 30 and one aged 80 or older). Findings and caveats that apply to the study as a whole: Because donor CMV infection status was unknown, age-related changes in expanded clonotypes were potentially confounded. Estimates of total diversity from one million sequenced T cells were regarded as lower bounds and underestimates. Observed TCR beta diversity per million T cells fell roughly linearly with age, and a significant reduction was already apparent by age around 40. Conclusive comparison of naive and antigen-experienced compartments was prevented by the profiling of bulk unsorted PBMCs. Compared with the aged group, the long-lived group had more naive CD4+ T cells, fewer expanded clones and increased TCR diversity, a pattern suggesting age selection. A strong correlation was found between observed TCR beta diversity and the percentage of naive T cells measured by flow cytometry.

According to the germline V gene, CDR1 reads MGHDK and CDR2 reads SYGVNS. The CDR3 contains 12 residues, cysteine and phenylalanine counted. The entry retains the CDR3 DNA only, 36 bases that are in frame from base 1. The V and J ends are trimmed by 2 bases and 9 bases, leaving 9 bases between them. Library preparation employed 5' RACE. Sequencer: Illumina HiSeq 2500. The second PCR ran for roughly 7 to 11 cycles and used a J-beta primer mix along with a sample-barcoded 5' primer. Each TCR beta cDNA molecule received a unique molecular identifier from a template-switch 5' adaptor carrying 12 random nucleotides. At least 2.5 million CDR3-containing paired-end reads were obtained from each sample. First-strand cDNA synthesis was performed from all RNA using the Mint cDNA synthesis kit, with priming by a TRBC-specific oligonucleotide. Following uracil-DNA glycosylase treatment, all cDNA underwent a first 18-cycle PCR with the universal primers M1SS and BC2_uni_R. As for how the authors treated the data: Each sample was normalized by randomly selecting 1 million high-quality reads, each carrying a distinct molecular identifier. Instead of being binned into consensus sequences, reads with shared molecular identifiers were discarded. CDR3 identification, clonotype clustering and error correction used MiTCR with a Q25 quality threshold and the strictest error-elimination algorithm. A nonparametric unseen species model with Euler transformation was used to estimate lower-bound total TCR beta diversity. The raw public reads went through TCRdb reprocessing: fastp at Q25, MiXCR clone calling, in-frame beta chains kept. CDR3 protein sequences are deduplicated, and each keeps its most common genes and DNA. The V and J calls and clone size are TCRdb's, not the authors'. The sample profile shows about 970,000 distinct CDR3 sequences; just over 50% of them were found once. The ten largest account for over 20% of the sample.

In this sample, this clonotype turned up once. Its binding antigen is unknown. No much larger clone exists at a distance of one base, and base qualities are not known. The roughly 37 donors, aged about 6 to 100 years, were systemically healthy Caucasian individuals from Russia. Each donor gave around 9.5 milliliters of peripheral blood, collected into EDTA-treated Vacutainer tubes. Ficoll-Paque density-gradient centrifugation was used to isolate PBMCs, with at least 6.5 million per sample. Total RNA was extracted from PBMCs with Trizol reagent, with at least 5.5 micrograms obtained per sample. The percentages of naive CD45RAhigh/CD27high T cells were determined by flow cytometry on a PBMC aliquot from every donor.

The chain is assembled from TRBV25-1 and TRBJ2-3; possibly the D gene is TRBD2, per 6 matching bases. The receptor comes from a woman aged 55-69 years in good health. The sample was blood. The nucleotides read TGTGCCAGCAGTGAACAGGGAGGCACGCAGTATTTT. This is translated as CASSEQGGTQYF.